The present T cell receptor beta chain was sequenced within a study of shared clonotypes between healthy human individuals. Study results and caveats: Against clonotypes common to all four donors, non-shared ones had lower generation probabilities.

Germline-derived CDR1 and CDR2 are MDHEN and SYDVKM. V trimming: 5 bases; J trimming: 2 bases; junction bases outside the gene matches: 6. The CDR3 contains 15 residues. Turning to this clone: Its antigen is not identified.

Produced via immunoSEQ multiplex PCR; TCRdb's table is partial and in-frame only. The sample lists approximately 740,000 clones; approximately 79% were seen once. This receptor was identified in a woman aged 30 to 39 in good health. Sample: memory CD4+ T cells sorted from blood. Specified subset: CD45RA-negative fraction. The chain is built from TRBV28 and TRBJ2-1; 7 nucleotides line up with TRBD2. Here the CDR3 reads CASSLIAGPYNEQFF. The CDR3 region has the DNA TGTGCCAGCAGTCTTATAGCGGGTCCCTACAATGAGCAGTTCTTC.